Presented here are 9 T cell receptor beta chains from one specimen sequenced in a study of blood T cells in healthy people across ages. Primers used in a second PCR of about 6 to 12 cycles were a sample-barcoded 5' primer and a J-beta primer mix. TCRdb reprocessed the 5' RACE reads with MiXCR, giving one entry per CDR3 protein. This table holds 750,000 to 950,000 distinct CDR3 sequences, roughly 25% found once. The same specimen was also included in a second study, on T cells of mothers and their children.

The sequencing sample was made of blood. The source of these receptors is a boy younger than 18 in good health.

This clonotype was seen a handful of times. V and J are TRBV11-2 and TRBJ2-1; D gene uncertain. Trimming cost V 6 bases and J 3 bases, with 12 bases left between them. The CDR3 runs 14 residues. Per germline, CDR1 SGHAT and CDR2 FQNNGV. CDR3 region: CASSFDTGYNEQFF. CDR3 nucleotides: TGTGCCAGCAGTTTTGATACGGGCTACAATGAGCAGTTCTTC.

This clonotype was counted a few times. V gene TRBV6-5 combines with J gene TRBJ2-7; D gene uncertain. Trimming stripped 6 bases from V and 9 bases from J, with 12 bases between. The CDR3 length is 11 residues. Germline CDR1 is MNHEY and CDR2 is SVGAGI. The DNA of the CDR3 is TGTGCCAGCAGCTCAGAGACGGGGCAGTACTTC. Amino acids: CASSSETGQYF.

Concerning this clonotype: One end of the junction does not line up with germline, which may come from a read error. The CDR3 region has the DNA TGTGCCAACAGTGAGGACCTAGCGGGGGTAGGGAGTGAGCAGTTCTTC. Protein sequence: CANSEDLAGVGSEQFF. The rearrangement links TRBV2 to TRBJ2-1; 10 bases are a match to TRBD2. The CDR3 totals 16 residues. The germline gives CDR1 SNHLY, CDR2 FYNNEI. Based on the CDR3 plus reference TRBV2 and TRBJ2-1, the full variable domain is EPEVTQTPSHQVTQMGQEVILRCVPISNHLYFYWYRQILGQKVEFLVSFYNNEISEKSEIFDDQFSVERPDGSNFTLKIRSTKLEDSAMYFCANSEDLAGVGSEQFFGPGTRLTVL.

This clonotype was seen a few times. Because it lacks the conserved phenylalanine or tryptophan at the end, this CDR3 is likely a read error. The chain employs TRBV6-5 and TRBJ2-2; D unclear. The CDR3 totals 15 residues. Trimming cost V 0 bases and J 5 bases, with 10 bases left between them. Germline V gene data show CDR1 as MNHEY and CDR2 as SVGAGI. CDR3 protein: CASSYSRLGTGELFL. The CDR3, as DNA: TGTGCCAGCAGTTACTCGCGGTTGGGAACCGGGGAGCTGTTTCTT.

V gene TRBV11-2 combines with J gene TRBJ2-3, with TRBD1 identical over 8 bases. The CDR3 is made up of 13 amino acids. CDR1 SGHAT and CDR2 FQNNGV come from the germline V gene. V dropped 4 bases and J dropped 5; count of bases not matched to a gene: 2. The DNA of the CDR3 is TGTGCCAGCAGCTCTGGACAGGGAGATACGCAGTATTTT. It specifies CASSSGQGDTQYF.

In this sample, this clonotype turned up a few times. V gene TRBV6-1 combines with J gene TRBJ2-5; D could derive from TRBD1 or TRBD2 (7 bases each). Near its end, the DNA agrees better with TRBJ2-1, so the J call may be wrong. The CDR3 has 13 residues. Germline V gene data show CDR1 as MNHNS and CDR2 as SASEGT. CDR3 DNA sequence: TGTGCCAGCAGGGGACAGCGGGATAATGAGCAGTTCTTC. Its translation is CASRGQRDNEQFF.

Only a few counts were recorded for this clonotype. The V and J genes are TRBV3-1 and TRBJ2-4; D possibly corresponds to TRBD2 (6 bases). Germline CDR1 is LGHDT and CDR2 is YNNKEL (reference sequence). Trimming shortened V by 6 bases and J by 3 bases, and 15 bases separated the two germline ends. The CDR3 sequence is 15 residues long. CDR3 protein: CASRGRQGGKNIQYF. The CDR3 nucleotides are TGTGCCAGCAGGGGACGTCAGGGAGGCAAAAACATTCAGTACTTC.

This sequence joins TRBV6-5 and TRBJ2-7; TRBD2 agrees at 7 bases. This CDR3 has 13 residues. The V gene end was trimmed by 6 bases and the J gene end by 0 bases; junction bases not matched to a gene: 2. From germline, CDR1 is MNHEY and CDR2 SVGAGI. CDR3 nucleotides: TGTGCCAGCAGGCTAGCGGTCTCCTACGAGCAGTACTTC. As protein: CASRLAVSYEQYF.

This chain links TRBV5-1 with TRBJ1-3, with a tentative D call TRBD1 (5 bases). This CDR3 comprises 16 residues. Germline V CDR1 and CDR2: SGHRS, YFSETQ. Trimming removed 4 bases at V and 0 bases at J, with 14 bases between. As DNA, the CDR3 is TGCGCCAGCAGCCCAGGACACACGAACTCTGGAAACACCATATATTTT. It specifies CASSPGHTNSGNTIYF.